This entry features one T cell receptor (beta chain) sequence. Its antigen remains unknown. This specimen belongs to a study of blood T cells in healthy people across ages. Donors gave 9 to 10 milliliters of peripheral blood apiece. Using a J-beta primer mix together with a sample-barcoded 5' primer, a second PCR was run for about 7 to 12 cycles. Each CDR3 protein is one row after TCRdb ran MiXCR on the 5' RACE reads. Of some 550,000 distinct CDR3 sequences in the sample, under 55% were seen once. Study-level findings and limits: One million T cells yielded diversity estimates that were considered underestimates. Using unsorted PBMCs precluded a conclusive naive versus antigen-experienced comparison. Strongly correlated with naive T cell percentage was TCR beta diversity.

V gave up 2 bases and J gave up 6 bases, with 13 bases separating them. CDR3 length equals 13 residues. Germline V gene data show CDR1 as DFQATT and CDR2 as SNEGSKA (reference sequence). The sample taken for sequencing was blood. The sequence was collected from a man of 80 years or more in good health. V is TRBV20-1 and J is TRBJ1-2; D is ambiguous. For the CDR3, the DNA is TGCAGTGCTAGATTAGGCGAGTCCCATGGCTACACCTTC. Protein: CSARLGESHGYTF.